This TCR beta chain was retrieved from a study of CD8 T cells in Susac syndrome. The study sequenced TCR beta in blood CD8+ and CD4+ T cells. V dropped 0 bases and J dropped 2 bases, with 8 bases sitting between them. The germline V gene encodes CDR1 SQVTM and CDR2 ANQGSEA. CDR3 size: 13 residues. Random hexamers were used to reverse transcribe about 0.45 to 1 ug of RNA. TCRdb fed the immunoSEQ multiplex PCR reads into MiXCR, producing one record per CDR3 protein. The sample includes 90,000 or so distinct CDR3 sequences, about 93% of them seen just once. The sequence derives from a human donor in good health. The source material was CD8+ T cells from PBMCs. The chain employs TRBV29-1 and TRBJ2-7; maybe TRBD2 (6 bases). The CDR3 loop is CSVEEGGTYEQYF. The CDR3 coding sequence is TGCAGCGTTGAAGAGGGAGGAACCTACGAGCAGTACTTC.